A single sample gave rise to the 17 T cell receptor beta chains below, sequenced in a study of regulatory T cells in long-lasting Graves disease (dated by TCRdb to the early 2020s). According to the study, the label for this sample's time point signals: newly diagnosed GD, antithyroid drugs for less than 3 months. RNA was extracted from PBMCs in TRIzol for both TCR sequencing and RNA sequencing. Library prep was done by multiplex PCR. The sequencer was an Illumina HiSeq 4000. CDR3 regions were amplified by Arm-PCR with iRepertoire HTBI primers to construct TCR beta libraries. TCRdb's own reprocessing of the public reads used fastp at Q25 and MiXCR and kept productive beta chains. Records with the same CDR3 protein are collapsed into one entry carrying the most frequent genes and DNA. The sample records about 440,000 distinct CDR3 sequences, 15% of which are singletons. The top ten clones comprise over 15% of the sample.

These same data were also listed under a study on T cells in Graves' hyperthyroidism and ophthalmopathy.

This specimen was peripheral blood mononuclear cells (PBMCs), taken at new diagnosis, from a patient treated with antithyroid drugs. The source of these receptors is a woman in her thirties with Graves disease. Donor details come from another sample of the same person, matched by shared clones.

This clonotype came up a few times. The chain couples TRBV28 to TRBJ1-5; TRBD1 aligns across 7 bases. With 5 bases clipped from V and 0 bases from J, the junction kept 7 bases outside the gene matches. CDR1 and CDR2 (germline): MDHEN, SYDVKM. The CDR3 has 16 amino acids. CDR3 loop: CASSPGTAYSNQPQHF. As DNA, the CDR3 is TGTGCCAGCAGTCCAGGGACAGCGTATAGCAATCAGCCCCAGCATTTT.

This clonotype was recorded many times. This chain uses TRBV6-1 with TRBJ1-1, with D maybe TRBD1 (5 bases). V dropped 7 bases and J dropped 0 bases, with 15 bases sitting between them. Germline V gene lookup returns CDR1 MNHNS and CDR2 SASEGT. This CDR3 comprises 15 residues. The CDR3 region has the DNA TGTGCCAGCAATAGGGACGGGGGGATGAACACTGAAGCTTTCTTT. Translating it yields CASNRDGGMNTEAFF.

The chain combines TRBV6-5 with TRBJ1-2; perhaps TRBD1 as D (5 bases). The CDR3 contains 15 residues. The V end lost 2 bases, the J end lost 5 bases, and 15 bases lay between the germline ends. The germline V gene encodes CDR1 MNHEY and CDR2 SVGAGI. In nucleotides, the CDR3 is TGTGCCAGCAGTTACGACAGCATCTACGGGTATGGCTACACCTTC. Translation gives CASSYDSIYGYGYTF.

This clonotype was counted ten times or more. CDR3 loop: CSARSTGTANTGELFF. The CDR3 bases are TGCAGTGCTAGATCCACCGGGACAGCGAACACCGGGGAGCTGTTTTTT. The J gene is TRBJ2-2, the V gene TRBV20-1, with 7 bases lining up with TRBD1. The CDR3 spans 16 residues. Unmatched junction bases numbered 6, after V lost 2 bases and J lost 0 bases. The V gene's germline CDR1 is DFQATT and CDR2 SNEGSKA (reference sequence).

Remarks on this clonotype: Given a far larger clone just one base away, this is likely a sequencing read error. V usage is TRBV6-2 or TRBV6-3 and J usage is TRBJ2-1; TRBD2 matches at 9 bases. The CDR3 contains 15 residues. CDR1 and CDR2 (germline): MNHEY, SVGEGT. The V gene end was trimmed by 6 bases and the J gene end by 0 bases; junction bases not matched to a gene: 3. CDR3 DNA sequence: TGTGCCAGCAGACTTAGCGGGAGCTCCTACAATGAGCAGTTCTTC. Protein sequence: CASRLSGSSYNEQFF.

This chain joins TRBV27 and TRBJ2-7; perhaps TRBD2 as D (7 bases). The V end lost 7 bases, the J end lost 6 bases, and 16 bases lay between the germline ends. Germline CDR1 and CDR2: MNHEY and SMNVEV (reference sequence). The CDR3 consists of 13 residues. As DNA, the CDR3 is TGTGCCAGCACCCTAGGGGGGGGCGCCGAGCAGTACTTC. Protein product: CASTLGGGAEQYF.

In regard to this clonotype: Without the conserved terminal phenylalanine or tryptophan, this CDR3 likely stems from a read error. No DNA is shown, since the ends of the CDR3 on it are uncertain; the CDR3 is the one TCRdb lists. The J gene is TRBJ1-2, the V gene TRBV11-2; the D segment call TRBD1 is taken from the table without a DNA check. Germline lookup yields CDR1 SGHAT and CDR2 FQNNGV. The CDR3 is 14 residues long, counting both termini. The CDR3 spells CASSAKQGNYGYAL.

The V gene is TRBV19, the J gene TRBJ1-2; weak D call: TRBD1 (5 bases). Germline V gives CDR1 LNHDA, CDR2 SQIVND (reference sequence). This CDR3 is built from 16 residues. V lost 7 bases to trimming and J lost 4 bases, with 22 bases between them. CDR3 nucleotide sequence: TGTGCCAGTACATCACCTGGGGTGGGGCGCGGCTATGGCTACACCTTC. Translated, it gives CASTSPGVGRGYGYTF.

CDR3 sequence: CASNSRDSRVYTQYF. The CDR3 DNA reads as TGTGCCAGCAACTCCCGGGACAGTAGAGTATATACGCAGTATTTT. This chain joins TRBV7-8 and TRBJ2-3; 7 bases line up with TRBD1. Trimming took 7 bases from V and 7 from J; bases not matched to a gene: 14. Per the germline V gene, CDR1 is SGHVS and CDR2 is FQNEAQ. The CDR3 length is 15 residues.

This clonotype was seen more than once but under ten times. The V and J genes are TRBV7-9 and TRBJ2-3, with 12 nucleotides matching TRBD2. CDR3 length: 15 amino acids. CDR1 and CDR2 (germline): SEHNR, FQNEAQ (reference sequence). With V trimmed by 5 bases and J by 6 bases, 6 bases remained unmatched. In DNA form, the CDR3 reads TGTGCCAGCAGCGCTAGCGGGAGGGCTTTGGATACGCAGTATTTT. Translated, it gives CASSASGRALDTQYF.

In its sample, this clonotype was seen many times. The CDR3 nucleotides read TGTGCCAGCACCAGGCTTGGTCGGTACAATGAGCAGTTCTTC. Amino acids: CASTRLGRYNEQFF. The chain carries TRBV28 and TRBJ2-1; the D is unclear. V was trimmed by 7 bases and J by 4 bases, leaving 14 bases between them. The CDR3 runs 14 residues. Germline V lookup: CDR1 MDHEN, CDR2 SYDVKM.

This clonotype was recorded at least ten times. This rearrangement joins TRBV7-3 to TRBJ2-7, with D unresolved. The CDR3 extends over 14 amino acids. Germline V gene sequence: CDR1 SGHTA, CDR2 FQGTGA. The V gene lost 2 bases and the J gene lost 0 bases, with 8 bases spanning the gap. CDR3 nucleotides: TGTGCCAGCAGCTTACTGGACGACTCCTACGAGCAGTACTTC. This sequence encodes CASSLLDDSYEQYF.

This clonotype was counted many times. The chain combines TRBV27 with TRBJ2-3; the D is unclear. CDR1 is MNHEY and CDR2 is SMNVEV in the germline V gene (reference sequence). The CDR3 length is 14 residues. Trimming removed 8 bases at V and 5 bases at J, with 17 bases between. The CDR3 region is CASSLMMRRDTQYF. The DNA for the CDR3 is TGTGCCAGCTCACTTATGATGCGACGAGATACGCAGTATTTT.

This clonotype was found many times. The chain has TRBV4-1 and TRBJ2-4; no firm D call. Trimming shortened V by 0 bases and J by 2 bases, and 11 bases separated the two germline ends. Per the germline V gene, CDR1 is MGHRA and CDR2 is YSYEKL. The CDR3 loop spans 16 amino acids. The CDR3 reads CASSQDPVPSKNIQYF. In DNA form, the CDR3 reads TGCGCCAGCAGCCAAGATCCAGTCCCGTCCAAAAACATTCAGTACTTC.

This clonotype has a count of ten or more. The chain combines TRBV20-1 with TRBJ2-5; 13 bases align to TRBD2. Germline V gives CDR1 DFQATT, CDR2 SNEGSKA (reference sequence). The CDR3 length is 17 residues. V was clipped by 3 bases and J by 4 bases; unmatched bases: 11. The CDR3 DNA reads TGCAGTGCTAGGCGTGGGACTAGCGGGGCTGGGGGAGAGACCCAGTACTTC. This encodes CSARRGTSGAGGETQYF.

Turning to this clonotype: This may stem from a read error, because a much larger clone lies one nucleotide away. The gene calls are TRBV7-3 and TRBJ2-3; D is perhaps TRBD2 (6 bases). The CDR3 sequence is 15 residues long. The germline CDR1 and CDR2 sequences are SGHTA and FQGTGA. CDR3 coding DNA: TGTGCCAGCGGAACCTCTGGCGGGACTGGGGAGACCCTGTACTTC. The encoded protein is CASGTSGGTGETLYF.

This clonotype was seen at least ten times. This chain connects TRBV28 to TRBJ2-1; 12 bases are shared with TRBD2. The germline V gene encodes CDR1 MDHEN and CDR2 SYDVKM. The V segment lost 6 bases and the J segment 7 bases; nucleotides outside the gene matches: 10. The CDR3 has 16 amino acids. The CDR3 spells CASSPMTSGRGNEQFF. Written as DNA, the CDR3 is TGTGCCAGCAGCCCTATGACTAGCGGGAGAGGAAATGAGCAGTTCTTC.